This entry features one T cell receptor beta chain sequence. Its specificity is not known. Donors ranged from about 6 to 90 years old and were healthy Caucasians in Russia. CDR3 length: 14 residues. V was cut by 3 bases and J by 4 bases, with 15 bases left in between. The germline V gene encodes CDR1 DFQATT and CDR2 SNEGSKA (reference sequence). The sample is drawn from a study of blood T cells in healthy people across ages. For the study at large: Roughly one uniquely barcoded beta molecule per two T cells was captured. Study outcomes and limitations: TCR beta diversity was tightly associated with the proportion of naive T cells.

With a J-beta primer mix and a sample-barcoded 5' primer, a second PCR ran 7 to 11 cycles. A single record per CDR3 protein comes from TCRdb applying MiXCR to the 5' RACE reads. Found here are about 1.7 million distinct CDR3 sequences, approximately 30% of them singletons; the top ten hold 6.5% to 8.5%. Sequenced input: blood. The TCR comes from a woman between 25 and 40 years old in good health. The V gene is TRBV20-1, the J gene TRBJ2-5, with D possibly TRBD2 on 7 matching bases. The CDR3 sequence is CSASLGGAGETQYF. The CDR3 region has the DNA TGCAGTGCTAGTTTAGGGGGGGCGGGAGAGACCCAGTACTTC.